These 9 T cell receptor beta chains share one sample of origin, sequenced in a study of T cell responses to AZD1222 COVID-19 vaccine. This table comes from immunoSEQ multiplex PCR, and its TCRdb copy is limited to in-frame clones, with some not included. Of about 170,000 clones listed, 90% are singletons. The source material was peripheral blood, sampled on day 0 of AZD1222 vaccination. The receptor source for this set is an adult in good health.

Written as DNA, the CDR3 is TGTGCCAGCAGCGCTACTAGCGGGGGGCCTGACACCGGGGAGCTGTTTTTT. This translates into CASSATSGGPDTGELFF. This chain joins TRBV7-6 and TRBJ2-2, with 12 bases matching TRBD2. Germline V gives CDR1 SGHVS, CDR2 FNYEAQ. Unmatched junction bases numbered 7, after V lost 5 bases and J lost 3 bases. The CDR3 runs 17 residues.

The V call is TRBV5-8, the J call TRBJ1-2; D remains unclear. This CDR3 has 12 amino acids. Per the germline V gene, CDR1 is SGHTS and CDR2 is YDEGEE. V lost 3 bases and J 5 bases, leaving 8 bases between the germline ends. The CDR3 nucleotides are TGTGCCAGCAGCTGGGGAGCTTATGGCTACACCTTC. Amino acids: CASSWGAYGYTF.

This chain links TRBV14 with TRBJ1-2, with TRBD1 matching over 8 bases. Germline V gives CDR1 SGHDN, CDR2 FVKESK. Trimming removed 4 bases from V and 4 bases from J; junction bases left unmatched: 11. This CDR3 spans 16 amino acids. The CDR3 sequence is CASSPRGTGLPYGYTF. Here the CDR3 DNA reads TGTGCCAGCAGCCCACGAGGGACAGGCCTCCCCTATGGCTACACCTTC.

V and J are TRBV7-6 and TRBJ2-5; 10 bases agree with TRBD2. CDR1 and CDR2 from the germline V gene are SGHVS and FNYEAQ. The J segment lost 1 base and the V segment lost 3 bases, leaving 11 bases of the junction unmatched. This CDR3 region has 18 residues. This CDR3 is CASSLGHTSGVLQETQYF. CDR3 coding DNA: TGTGCCAGCAGCTTGGGTCATACTAGCGGGGTTCTCCAAGAGACCCAGTACTTC.

The chain couples TRBV19 to TRBJ1-3; 8 nucleotides line up with TRBD1. The CDR3 length is 13 residues. V shed 8 bases and J 9 bases; nucleotides not matched to a gene: 9. Germline V CDR1 and CDR2: LNHDA, SQIVND (reference sequence). The DNA of the CDR3 is TGTGCCAGTCGGGACAGGACCACCGGCACCATATATTTT. It yields the protein CASRDRTTGTIYF.

This clone appeared once. V usage is TRBV28 and J usage is TRBJ1-5; D possibly corresponds to TRBD1 (6 bases). The V and J ends lost 4 bases and 5 bases respectively, with 15 bases between them. The CDR3 contains 15 residues. Germline V CDR1 and CDR2: MDHEN, SYDVKM. The DNA of the CDR3 is TGTGCCAGCAGTTCAGCGGGGCAGGGGCATCAGCCCCAGCATTTT. As protein: CASSSAGQGHQPQHF.

The genes are TRBV5-4 and TRBJ1-2; D may be TRBD1 (5 bases). V shed 4 bases and J shed 0 bases, with 16 bases lying between them. CDR3 length equals 16 residues. The germline V gene encodes CDR1 SGHNT and CDR2 YYREEE (reference sequence). In nucleotides, the CDR3 is TGTGCCAGCAGCGATACCGGGACCTGGGCTAACTATGGCTACACCTTC. Its translation: CASSDTGTWANYGYTF. Combining the CDR3 with reference TRBV5-4 and TRBJ1-2 gives the whole variable domain ETGVTQSPTHLIKTRGQQVTLRCSSQSGHNTVSWYQQALGQGPQFIFQYYREEENGRGNFPPRFSGLQFPNYSSELNVNALELDDSALYLCASSDTGTWANYGYTFGSGTRLTVV.

The chain recombines TRBV27 with TRBJ1-1, with D possibly being TRBD1 (5 bases). This CDR3 is built from 14 residues. V gave up 8 bases and J gave up 2 bases, with 15 bases separating them. Looked up from germline, CDR1 is MNHEY and CDR2 is SMNVEV (reference sequence). The CDR3 nucleotides are TGTGCCAGCCGCGACGGGACGCTTAACACTGAAGCTTTCTTT. Translating gives CASRDGTLNTEAFF.

The gene calls are TRBV6-4 and TRBJ2-3; D may be TRBD2 (7 bases). The germline gives CDR1 MRHNA, CDR2 SNTAGT. This CDR3 is 16 amino acids long. Trimming stripped 0 bases from V and 1 base from J, with 11 bases between. This CDR3 is CASSDSGGAGTDTQYF. The DNA for the CDR3 is TGTGCCAGCAGTGACTCGGGGGGGGCCGGCACAGATACGCAGTATTTT.